The next 27 T cell receptor beta chains were all read from a single sample in a study of blood T cell repertoires in COVID-19 (dated by TCRdb to about 2020). Library generation was performed with the immunoSEQ multiplex PCR assay. The source is immuneACCESS, and TCRdb retained only in-frame sequences with V and J called. Part of the clones is not carried over; for the studies checked, unresolved V genes explain less than half of this, and the remainder is unexplained. This sample gives just under 250,000 clones in total; around 88% of them show up just once. The top ten clonotypes cover over 4% of the sample. What was sequenced was PBMCs or T cells enriched from blood (not recorded which). The receptors here all came from a young woman who had recovered from COVID-19.

The chain recombines TRBV28 with TRBJ1-5; D remains ambiguous. V lost 2 bases and J lost 2, with 7 bases in between. The CDR3 covers 14 residues. Looked up from germline, CDR1 is MDHEN and CDR2 is SYDVKM. This chain's CDR3 is CASSLEVGNQPQHF. The CDR3 DNA sequence: TGTGCCAGCAGTTTAGAGGTGGGCAATCAGCCCCAGCATTTT. Full variable domain (missing parts from reference TRBV28 and TRBJ1-5): DVKVTQSSRYLVKRTGEKVFLECVQDMDHENMFWYRQDPGLGLRLIYFSYDVKMKEKGDIPEGYSVSREKKERFSLILESASTNQTSMYLCASSLEVGNQPQHFGDGTRLSIL.

This clone showed up just once. The chain is built from TRBV29-1 and TRBJ1-1; TRBD1 might be the D (5 bases). This CDR3 region has 16 residues. With 5 bases removed from V and 3 bases from J, the gap between germline ends came to 22 bases. The germline gives CDR1 SQVTM, CDR2 ANQGSEA. Here the CDR3 DNA reads TGCAGCGTTCTACCAAGGGTGGGCAGGGCGGACACTGAAGCTTTCTTT. Amino acids: CSVLPRVGRADTEAFF.

This chain links TRBV27 with TRBJ2-7; no clear D gene. CDR3 length: 15 amino acids. Germline V gene data show CDR1 as MNHEY and CDR2 as SMNVEV (reference sequence). Trimming took off 3 bases at V and 4 bases at J, with 16 bases between the two ends. CDR3 in DNA: TGTGCCAGCAGTTTGAGCTTTGTTGCTCGATACGAGCAGTACTTC. The encoded protein is CASSLSFVARYEQYF.

CDR3 sequence reads: CAISEALSGANVLTF. Here the CDR3 DNA reads TGTGCCATCAGTGAAGCGCTCTCTGGGGCCAACGTCCTGACTTTC. The chain uses TRBV10-3 and TRBJ2-6; D uncertain. Deletions cut 3 bases from V and 0 bases from J, with 6 bases between. Germline V lookup: CDR1 ENHRY, CDR2 SYGVKD. The CDR3 contains 15 residues.

This clone was recorded a few times. The chain has TRBV6-6 and TRBJ2-2, with a possible D match to TRBD1 (6 bases). CDR1 and CDR2 from the germline V gene are MNHNY and SVGAGI (reference sequence). Trimming removed 4 bases at V and 5 bases at J, with 14 bases between. CDR3 length equals 15 residues. CDR3 loop: CASSFTGLGTGELFF. CDR3 coding DNA: TGTGCCAGCAGTTTCACAGGGCTTGGGACCGGGGAGCTGTTTTTT.

The chain couples TRBV10-3 to TRBJ1-1, with 7 bases identical to TRBD1. Germline CDR1 reads ENHRY; CDR2 reads SYGVKD. The V and J ends lost 6 bases and 6 bases, in that order; junction bases with no gene match: 10. CDR3 length equals 14 residues. The CDR3 DNA follows: TGTGCCATCAGCCCGACAGGGACACTCCCTGAAGCTTTCTTT. Translated: CAISPTGTLPEAFF.

The rearrangement uses TRBV5-1 and TRBJ2-7; 8 bases match TRBD1. The ends lost 0 bases at V and 3 bases at J; junction bases unmatched: 5. CDR3 size: 15 residues. Germline CDR1 is SGHRS and CDR2 is YFSETQ. As DNA, the CDR3 is TGCGCCAGCAGCTTGGCCGGACAGGGAAACTACGAGCAGTACTTC. Residues: CASSLAGQGNYEQYF.

The chain combines TRBV5-1 with TRBJ1-6; D unresolved. V lost 5 bases, J lost 9 bases, and 12 bases lay in between. Germline V CDR1 and CDR2: SGHRS, YFSETQ. The CDR3 has 13 residues. CDR3 protein: CASREEGTSPLHF. DNA for the CDR3: TGCGCCAGCAGGGAGGAGGGTACTTCACCCCTCCACTTT.

V and J are TRBV29-1 and TRBJ1-2, with TRBD1 matching over 7 bases. V was clipped by 4 bases and J by 3 bases; unmatched bases: 5. The germline V gene has CDR1 SQVTM and CDR2 ANQGSEA. This CDR3 contains 13 residues. The CDR3 DNA follows: TGCAGCGTTGGACAGGGATCCGACTATGGCTACACCTTC. Its translation: CSVGQGSDYGYTF.

The rearrangement uses TRBV7-3 and TRBJ2-7; 8 bases agree with TRBD1. The CDR3 has 15 residues. Germline V gene lookup returns CDR1 SGHTA and CDR2 FQGTGA. The junction had 8 bases not matched to a gene; V was cut back by 5 bases and J by 2 bases. The CDR3 loop is CASSPGQGGTYEQYF. The CDR3 region has the DNA TGTGCCAGCAGCCCCGGACAGGGTGGGACCTACGAGCAGTACTTC. Full variable domain (remainder filled in from reference TRBV7-3 and TRBJ2-7): GAGVSQTPSNKVTEKGKYVELRCDPISGHTALYWYRQSLGQGPEFLIYFQGTGAADDSGLPNDRFFAVRPEGSVSTLKIQRTERGDSAVYLCASSPGQGGTYEQYFGPGTRLTVT.

J is TRBJ2-7 and V is TRBV29-1; a possible D gene is TRBD1 (6 bases). Germline V CDR1 and CDR2: SQVTM, ANQGSEA. The CDR3 has 14 residues. With 4 bases removed from V and 5 bases from J, the gap between germline ends came to 18 bases. The DNA of the CDR3 is TGCAGCGTTGCTTCGGACAGCGCCGTTGACGAGCAGTACTTC. It translates to CSVASDSAVDEQYF.

The gene calls are TRBV13 and TRBJ2-5; 8 bases are shared with TRBD2. The CDR3 is made up of 16 amino acids. After removal of 2 bases from V and 2 bases from J, the junction contained 7 bases not matched to a gene. Per the germline V gene, CDR1 is PRHDT and CDR2 is FYEKMQ (reference sequence). The CDR3 bases are TGTGCCAGCAGCTTACGTACTAGCGGTAGTCAAGAGACCCAGTACTTC. Its translation: CASSLRTSGSQETQYF.

This chain uses TRBV9 with TRBJ2-1; the D gene is possibly TRBD1 (6 bases). V was cut by 4 bases and J by 9 bases, with 23 bases left in between. CDR3 length: 16 residues. Germline V lookup: CDR1 SGDLS, CDR2 YYNGEE. Here the CDR3 DNA reads TGTGCCAGCAGCCCTCAGTTCGCGACAGGAAATGTTGAGCAGTTCTTC. This translates into CASSPQFATGNVEQFF.

CDR3 DNA sequence: TGTGCCAGCAGCCGAGCGGGTGAATCCTACGAGCAGTACTTC. Encoded protein: CASSRAGESYEQYF. The V and J genes are TRBV7-9 and TRBJ2-7; maybe TRBD2 (6 bases). Germline CDR1 SEHNR, CDR2 FQNEAQ (reference sequence). V lost 5 bases and J lost 1, with 12 bases in between. CDR3 length equals 14 residues.

The rearrangement uses TRBV6-6 and TRBJ1-3; D is possibly TRBD1 (6 bases). CDR1 and CDR2 from the germline V gene are MNHNY and SVGAGI (reference sequence). Trimming cost V 5 bases and J 0 bases, with 20 bases left between them. The CDR3 totals 18 residues. In DNA form, the CDR3 reads TGTGCCAGCAGTCCTACGCTGGACAGCTTAACCTCTGGAAACACCATATATTTT. Amino acid sequence: CASSPTLDSLTSGNTIYF.

This rearrangement joins TRBV30 to TRBJ2-3; 7 nucleotides align to TRBD2. The J segment lost 0 bases and the V segment lost 4 bases, leaving 1 base of the junction unmatched. CDR1 GTSNPN and CDR2 SVGIG come from the germline V gene (reference sequence). CDR3 length equals 13 residues. CDR3 bases: TGTGCCTGGACTAGCGGCAGCACAGATACGCAGTATTTT. Its translation is CAWTSGSTDTQYF.

This chain joins TRBV4-3 and TRBJ2-3, with TRBD2 matching over 10 bases. CDR3 length: 14 residues. Trimming at V came to 0 bases and at J to 11 bases, leaving 5 bases not matched to a gene. Germline CDR1 LGHNA, CDR2 YSLEER. CDR3 amino acids: CASSQEKLAGMQYF. As DNA, the CDR3 is TGCGCCAGCAGCCAAGAAAAACTAGCGGGGATGCAGTATTTT.

The DNA of the CDR3 is TGTGCCAGCAGCCCAGGGTGGAGGGAGGAAGCTTTCTTT. This sequence encodes CASSPGWREEAFF. V gene TRBV7-3 combines with J gene TRBJ1-1; weak D call: TRBD1 (5 bases). Trimming removed 5 bases from V and 8 bases from J, with 15 bases in between. From germline, CDR1 is SGHTA and CDR2 FQGTGA. CDR3 length: 13 amino acids.

V is TRBV19 and J is TRBJ2-3, with D perhaps matching TRBD2 (5 bases). Looked up from germline, CDR1 is LNHDA and CDR2 is SQIVND (reference sequence). V lost 6 bases to trimming and J lost 0 bases, with 16 bases between them. The CDR3 runs to 16 residues. The CDR3 sequence: CASRSSRGGSTDTQYF. The CDR3 nucleotides are TGTGCCAGTAGATCCTCCCGAGGAGGTAGCACAGATACGCAGTATTTT. Supplemented by reference TRBV19 and TRBJ2-3, the full variable domain reads DGGITQSPKYLFRKEGQNVTLSCEQNLNHDAMYWYRQDPGQGLRLIYYSQIVNDFQKGDIAEGYSVSREKKESFPLTVTSAQKNPTAFYLCASRSSRGGSTDTQYFGPGTRLTVL.

The rearrangement uses TRBV4-3 and TRBJ1-4, with no clear D. The CDR3 is 15 amino acids. V shed 0 bases and J shed 5 bases, with 10 bases lying between them. Germline V gives CDR1 LGHNA, CDR2 YSLEER. The CDR3 is CASSQEWTGNEKLFF. The CDR3 DNA reads TGCGCCAGCAGCCAAGAGTGGACGGGGAATGAAAAACTGTTTTTT.

The CDR3 bases are TGTGCCTGGAGTGTACTAGGAGGGTACTACGAGCAGTACTTC. This sequence encodes CAWSVLGGYYEQYF. The chain employs TRBV30 and TRBJ2-7; TRBD2 might be the D (6 bases). The V and J ends lost 0 bases and 3 bases respectively, with 12 bases between them. The CDR3 runs 14 residues. The germline CDR1 and CDR2 sequences are GTSNPN and SVGIG (reference sequence).

The chain couples TRBV28 to TRBJ2-5; D is possibly TRBD2 (5 bases). Germline CDR1 is MDHEN and CDR2 is SYDVKM. V lost 2 bases to trimming and J lost 9 bases, with 19 bases between them. This CDR3 has 15 amino acids. The CDR3 DNA reads TGTGCCAGCAGTTTACGTCGGCTGAGGGAGATGGCCCAGTACTTC. The encoded protein is CASSLRRLREMAQYF.

This chain connects TRBV5-6 to TRBJ1-5; 7 bases fit TRBD1. Losses at the gene ends were 0 bases for V and 7 bases for J; bases not matched to a gene: 10. Germline V gene data show CDR1 as SGHDT and CDR2 as YYEEEE. The length of the CDR3 is 16 residues. The CDR3 spells CASSLGIGQVQQPQHF. CDR3 coding DNA: TGTGCCAGCAGCTTGGGTATTGGACAGGTACAACAGCCCCAGCATTTT.

The chain is built from TRBV11-1 and TRBJ1-1; D is possibly TRBD1 (5 bases). Germline loops: CDR1 SGHAT, CDR2 FQDESV (reference sequence). V shed 1 base and J shed 4 bases, with 13 bases lying between them. The CDR3 has 15 amino acids. As DNA, the CDR3 is TGTGCCAGCAGCTTAGTGCCACAGGTAGTCACTGAAGCTTTCTTT. Encoded protein: CASSLVPQVVTEAFF.

This clone was seen a handful of times. The chain employs TRBV2 and TRBJ1-5; 10 positions agree with TRBD1. CDR3 length equals 17 residues. The germline gives CDR1 SNHLY, CDR2 FYNNEI. V lost 5 bases to trimming and J lost 2 bases; unmatched junction nucleotides: 9. DNA of the CDR3: TGTGCCAGCAGTCACGCGACAGGGGGCTACGGCAATCAGCCCCAGCATTTT. As protein: CASSHATGGYGNQPQHF.

The chain couples TRBV5-5 to TRBJ2-5; D may be TRBD1 (5 bases). The CDR3 sequence is 15 residues long. With 0 bases removed from V and 1 base from J, the gap between germline ends came to 10 bases. Germline V lookup: CDR1 SGHKS, CDR2 YYEKEE (reference sequence). This CDR3 is CASSLAGQGQETQYF. CDR3 in DNA: TGTGCCAGCAGCTTGGCCGGCCAGGGCCAAGAGACCCAGTACTTC.

The rearrangement joins TRBV7-9 to TRBJ2-1; 9 bases map to TRBD2. Germline V gives CDR1 SEHNR, CDR2 FQNEAQ (reference sequence). The CDR3 extends over 15 amino acids. V trimming: 6 bases; J trimming: 1 base; junction bases outside the gene matches: 4. The DNA for the CDR3 is TGTGCCAGCAGTAGCGGGAGTGGTTCCTACAATGAGCAGTTCTTC. Residues: CASSSGSGSYNEQFF.